The clone carrying this T cell receptor (beta chain) was observed once. The germline CDR1 and CDR2 sequences are MGHRA and YSYEKL. The CDR3 length is 15 residues. V lost 1 base, J lost 10 bases, and 9 bases stayed unmatched. This sample stems from a study of blood T cell repertoires in COVID-19. Study-wide context: The cDNA or gDNA used as material had been derived from T cells, B-cell-depleted T cells, or PBMCs.

In the study's own analysis: Scientists estimated how many nucleated cells there were by amplifying reference gene primers. Profiling relied on immunoSEQ multiplex PCR, and the TCRdb table lists in-frame clones only, not all of them. The V and J calls and clone size are taken from that table; D and trimming were inferred from the DNA. The sample carries about 270,000 clones, around nine tenths recorded once. Sequenced material: peripheral blood. The chain couples TRBV4-1 to TRBJ1-4; 7 nucleotides match TRBD1. The TCR sequence derives from an older woman with COVID-19, enrolled during active disease. The chain's CDR3 is CASSQGGTVSGKLFF. The DNA of the CDR3 is TGCGCCAGCAGCCAAGGGGGGACAGTTAGCGGAAAACTGTTTTTT.